These 26 T cell receptor beta chains share one sample of origin, sequenced in a study of cytomegalovirus exposure and HLA in healthy donors. Primers: 60 Vbeta forward and 13 Jbeta reverse. The repertoire was sequenced with immunoSEQ multiplex PCR; TCRdb's copy has only in-frame clones and lacks some. The data contain some 140,000 clones, over 65% of them singletons. The specimen was PBMCs. The receptor source for this set is a woman in her forties in good health and CMV-seronegative.

The V gene is TRBV5-4, the J gene TRBJ2-1, with 12 positions matching TRBD2. This CDR3 is 14 amino acids long. The V gene end was trimmed by 4 bases and the J gene end by 12 bases; junction bases not matched to a gene: 8. Germline-derived CDR1 and CDR2 are SGHNT and YYREEE (reference sequence). In DNA, the CDR3 is TGTGCCAGCAGCCCCGGACTAGCGGGGTCGACGCAGTTCTTC. Translating gives CASSPGLAGSTQFF. The complete variable domain, with remaining parts taken from reference TRBV5-4 and TRBJ2-1, reads ETGVTQSPTHLIKTRGQQVTLRCSSQSGHNTVSWYQQALGQGPQFIFQYYREEENGRGNFPPRFSGLQFPNYSSELNVNALELDDSALYLCASSPGLAGSTQFFGPGTRLTVL.

Concerning this clone: Mismatch with germline at one junction end may stem from a read error. The chain recombines TRBV6-1 with TRBJ2-4; D not resolved. Germline lookup yields CDR1 MNHNS and CDR2 SASEGT. This CDR3 region has 12 residues. In DNA, the CDR3 is TGTGCCAGCAGTGAGCCCACCCCCTCGGTTAAGTTC. This gives the protein CASSEPTPSVKF.

The J gene is TRBJ1-2, the V gene TRBV28; 9 nucleotides align to TRBD1. Germline V lookup: CDR1 MDHEN, CDR2 SYDVKM. Trimming removed 7 bases from V and 8 bases from J; junction bases left unmatched: 11. There are 14 residues in the CDR3. DNA of the CDR3: TGTGCCAGCACTCCCGGCCGGGACAGGGTGGGCTACACCTTC. The encoded protein is CASTPGRDRVGYTF.

This chain joins TRBV30 and TRBJ2-5; 7 bases are shared with TRBD2. V lost 2 bases to trimming and J lost 4 bases; unmatched junction nucleotides: 10. In germline, CDR1 is GTSNPN, CDR2 SVGIG (reference sequence). The CDR3 has 15 amino acids. CDR3 nucleotides: TGTGCCTGGAGTCTTCAAGCGGGACTAAGAGAGACCCAGTACTTC. This codes for CAWSLQAGLRETQYF.

The CDR3: CASSLGETGGVFPAFF. CDR3 sequence (DNA): TGTGCCAGCAGCTTGGGGGAGACAGGGGGCGTATTCCCAGCTTTCTTT. The V gene is TRBV5-4, the J gene TRBJ1-1; TRBD1 matches at 10 bases. Germline CDR1 is SGHNT and CDR2 is YYREEE (reference sequence). This CDR3 is built from 16 residues. V lost 0 bases and J lost 10; bases outside the gene matches: 12.

The chain recombines TRBV2 with TRBJ2-7, with D possibly TRBD1 on 5 matching bases. CDR1 is SNHLY and CDR2 is FYNNEI in the germline V gene. This CDR3 has 14 amino acids. V gave up 7 bases and J gave up 0 bases, with 13 bases separating them. CDR3 bases: TGTGCCAGCATATCAGAGGACACCTCCTACGAGCAGTACTTC. This codes for CASISEDTSYEQYF.

In DNA, the CDR3 is TGTGCCAGCAGTGGTTATGGCAGCACAGATACGCAGTATTTT. It translates to CASSGYGSTDTQYF. The chain carries TRBV2 and TRBJ2-3; D not certain. Trimming left V 4 bases short and J 0 bases short, with 8 bases between. The CDR3 sequence is 14 residues long. The V gene's germline CDR1 is SNHLY and CDR2 FYNNEI.

The count of this clone is one. The chain is built from TRBV5-4 and TRBJ2-3, with D maybe TRBD2 (6 bases). The germline V and J ends were trimmed by 4 bases and 6 bases, with 21 bases remaining between them. The CDR3 has 16 residues. Germline V CDR1 and CDR2: SGHNT, YYREEE (reference sequence). The CDR3 DNA follows: TGTGCCAGCAGCCGGCAAAGCGGAGGGCTGGGGGATACGCAGTATTTT. As protein: CASSRQSGGLGDTQYF.

The chain is built from TRBV30 and TRBJ2-7; D is undetermined. Germline CDR1 reads GTSNPN; CDR2 reads SVGIG (reference sequence). The length of the CDR3 is 11 residues. Trimming pared 4 bases from V and 6 bases from J, leaving 10 bases between. CDR3 sequence (DNA): TGTGCCTGGATGGTCTCGGGCGAGCAGTACTTC. The encoded protein is CAWMVSGEQYF.

This clone was counted a single time. The chain couples TRBV7-9 to TRBJ1-2; 8 bases agree with TRBD1. The junction had 11 bases not matched to a gene; V was cut back by 5 bases and J by 6 bases. Germline V gene data show CDR1 as SEHNR and CDR2 as FQNEAQ (reference sequence). The CDR3 extends over 15 amino acids. The CDR3: CASSLGQGLGNGYTF. The DNA of the CDR3 is TGTGCCAGCAGCCTTGGACAGGGTCTCGGGAATGGCTACACCTTC.

The V gene is TRBV25-1, the J gene TRBJ1-2, with D hard to call. The CDR3 is made up of 13 amino acids. Germline CDR1 MGHDK, CDR2 SYGVNS. Trimming removed 4 bases from V and 8 bases from J, with 14 bases in between. The CDR3, as DNA: TGTGCCAGCAGTGTTCCGGAAGCGATCGGCTACACCTTC. It yields the protein CASSVPEAIGYTF.

J is TRBJ1-1 and V is TRBV19; no firm D call. This CDR3 comprises 14 residues. The V end lost 8 bases, the J end lost 0 bases, and 13 bases lay between the germline ends. CDR1 is LNHDA, CDR2 SQIVND, per germline (reference sequence). The CDR3 DNA reads as TGTGCCAGTGGAGAGAACCGAATGAACACTGAAGCTTTCTTT. It codes for CASGENRMNTEAFF.

This clone was observed once. The rearrangement links TRBV6-5 to TRBJ2-5, with D perhaps matching TRBD2 (5 bases). Germline lookup yields CDR1 MNHEY and CDR2 SVGAGI. CDR3 length equals 13 residues. V dropped 8 bases and J dropped 4 bases, with 14 bases sitting between them. CDR3 region: CASLRARGETQYF. The CDR3 DNA follows: TGTGCCAGCCTGCGGGCCCGGGGAGAGACCCAGTACTTC.

The table lists this clone with a few counts. The chain links TRBV7-8 to TRBJ2-1, with 9 bases identical to TRBD1. Germline lookup yields CDR1 SGHVS and CDR2 FQNEAQ. V was pared by 4 bases and J by 7 bases, with 8 bases of the junction left unmatched. The CDR3 extends over 15 amino acids. The CDR3: CASSSGQGIRNEQFF. The CDR3 region has the DNA TGTGCCAGCAGCTCGGGACAGGGAATTAGGAATGAGCAGTTCTTC.

The chain carries TRBV10-3 and TRBJ2-5; TRBD1 is a possible D gene (6 bases). Germline values: CDR1 ENHRY, CDR2 SYGVKD. The CDR3 contains 14 residues. Trimming pared 3 bases from V and 1 base from J, leaving 9 bases between. CDR3 DNA sequence: TGTGCCATCAGTGATCGACAGGCCCAAGAGACCCAGTACTTC. This encodes CAISDRQAQETQYF.

The chain carries TRBV11-3 and TRBJ2-2, with no clear D. Germline lookup yields CDR1 SGHNT and CDR2 YENEEA. The CDR3 is made up of 15 amino acids. V lost 3 bases and J 0 bases, leaving 8 bases between the germline ends. CDR3 in DNA: TGTGCCAGCAGCTTGAGGAGATCGAACACCGGGGAGCTGTTTTTT. Residues: CASSLRRSNTGELFF.

This clone was found a few times. The chain couples TRBV11-1 to TRBJ2-1; the match to TRBD2 covers 7 bases. The CDR3 sequence is 13 residues long. Germline CDR1 is SGHAT and CDR2 is FQDESV (reference sequence). V gave up 8 bases and J gave up 4 bases; unmatched junction bases: 5. For the CDR3, the DNA is TGTGCCAGCTCCCTAGCGGCTTACAATGAGCAGTTCTTC. The encoded protein is CASSLAAYNEQFF.

The rearrangement links TRBV18 to TRBJ1-6, with 9 bases lining up with TRBD1. V gave up 4 bases and J gave up 10 bases; unmatched junction bases: 14. The CDR3 totals 17 residues. Germline loops: CDR1 KGHSH, CDR2 LQKENI. The CDR3 coding sequence is TGTGCCAGCTCACAGGACAGGGGAAGCCTAAGAGGGTCACCCCTCCACTTT. Translation gives CASSQDRGSLRGSPLHF.

This clone was counted only a few times. This chain connects TRBV7-9 to TRBJ1-1, with 7 bases lining up with TRBD1. Germline CDR1 reads SEHNR; CDR2 reads FQNEAQ (reference sequence). This CDR3 is 14 amino acids long. The V and J ends lost 5 bases and 7 bases, in that order; junction bases with no gene match: 10. The CDR3 DNA follows: TGTGCCAGCAGCCCATACCTCGACAGGGTTGAAGCTTTCTTT. Its translation: CASSPYLDRVEAFF. Looking up the rest from reference TRBV7-9 and TRBJ1-1 gives the full variable domain: DTGVSQNPRHKITKRGQNVTFRCDPISEHNRLYWYRQTLGQGPEFLTYFQNEAQLEKSRLLSDRFSAERPKGSFSTLEIQRTEQGDSAMYLCASSPYLDRVEAFFGQGTRLTVV.

In this sample, this clone turned up once. V and J are TRBV10-1 and TRBJ2-7; TRBD2 aligns across 7 bases. The CDR3 length is 16 residues. The ends lost 8 bases at V and 4 bases at J; junction bases unmatched: 17. Germline CDR1 is WNHNN and CDR2 is SYGVQD (reference sequence). The CDR3 here is CASSRGASGDGYEQYF. DNA of the CDR3: TGCGCCAGCTCCCGAGGGGCTAGCGGTGATGGGTACGAGCAGTACTTC.

This chain joins TRBV7-9 and TRBJ1-2; 7 nucleotides agree with TRBD1. CDR3 length: 14 amino acids. V shed 3 bases, J shed 7 bases, and the junction held 8 bases outside the gene matches. Per the germline V gene, CDR1 is SEHNR and CDR2 is FQNEAQ (reference sequence). The CDR3 DNA sequence: TGTGCCAGCAGCTTTACAGGGGCGGTGGGTGGCTACACCTTC. It specifies CASSFTGAVGGYTF.

The chain joins TRBV6-6 to TRBJ1-2; D remains ambiguous. The CDR3 is 11 amino acids. Trimming shortened V by 6 bases and J by 8 bases, and 10 bases separated the two germline ends. Per the germline V gene, CDR1 is MNHNY and CDR2 is SVGAGI (reference sequence). The CDR3 protein is CASRATGGYTF. CDR3 DNA: TGTGCCAGCAGAGCGACGGGGGGCTACACCTTC.

For the CDR3, the DNA is TGTGCCAGCAGGACCGGGACAGGGGGGTGGGCTGAAGCTTTCTTT. As protein: CASRTGTGGWAEAFF. The J gene is TRBJ1-1, the V gene TRBV6-1; the match to TRBD1 covers 11 bases. CDR1 is MNHNS and CDR2 is SASEGT in the germline V gene. CDR3 length equals 15 residues. J gave up 6 bases and V 6 bases, and 9 bases lay outside the gene matches.

This clone was seen a few times. This CDR3 is also generated by other DNA sequences in the sample. V and J are TRBV6-1 and TRBJ2-7; 11 positions agree with TRBD2. Germline V lookup: CDR1 MNHNS, CDR2 SASEGT. The V gene end was trimmed by 0 bases and the J gene end by 4 bases; junction bases not matched to a gene: 2. The CDR3 consists of 15 residues. Here the CDR3 reads CASSEAPSGGYEQYF. The CDR3 coding sequence is TGTGCCAGCAGTGAAGCGCCTAGCGGGGGGTACGAGCAGTACTTC.

V is TRBV10-2 and J is TRBJ1-2; D gene ambiguous. The CDR3 loop spans 13 amino acids. Germline V CDR1 and CDR2: WSHSY, SAAADI. V lost 4 bases and J lost 3, with 9 bases in between. This chain's CDR3 is CASSVLDHYGYTF. In DNA, the CDR3 is TGCGCCAGCAGTGTCCTAGATCACTATGGCTACACCTTC.

A note on this clone: The junction and the germline gene differ at one end; a read error may be behind it. This CDR3 is CASSLKAGGNTGELFF. The CDR3 nucleotides read TGTGCTAGCAGCTTAAAAGCGGGAGGAAATACCGGGGAGCTGTTTTTT. The rearrangement joins TRBV7-7 to TRBJ2-2, with TRBD2 matching 9 bases. The CDR3 is 16 amino acids. Germline V gives CDR1 SSHAT, CDR2 FNYEAQ (reference sequence).